This TCR beta chain was identified in a study of CD8+CD57+ T cells in acquired aplastic anemia. CDR3 length: 13 amino acids. Trimming removed 3 bases at V and 10 bases at J, with 13 bases between. Per germline, CDR1 LNHDA and CDR2 SQIVND (reference sequence). Overall study findings and caveats: Controls did not differ significantly from patients in CD8+ Simpson's diversity.

According to the study, genomic DNA was the template for TCR beta VDJ and CDR3 profiling. TCRdb ran MiXCR on the reads and lists one entry per CDR3 protein. This sample has some 170,000 distinct CDR3 sequences, with more than 45% found just once. This clonotype was counted at least ten times. Its antigen is unknown. Patients chosen for sequencing had CD8+CD57+ cells that had expanded, as shown by flow cytometry. The sequence was collected from a human donor with aplastic anemia. The sample consisted of sorted CD4+, CD8+, or CD8+CD57+ T cells (not recorded which) from PBMCs. This chain joins TRBV19 and TRBJ2-1, with unresolved D. The chain's CDR3 is CASSIGYPSEQFF. CDR3 DNA: TGTGCCAGTAGTATTGGGTATCCCAGCGAGCAGTTCTTC.